The 31 T cell receptor beta chains presented below share a single source sample, sequenced in a study of T cell clonality in common variable immunodeficiency. General study points: Fewer deletions and N-nucleotide insertions were reportedly seen in common variable immunodeficiency TCR beta sequences.

TCRdb keeps only in-frame clones here, not all; method: immunoSEQ multiplex PCR. The sample has more than 20,000 clones, none seen only once; the top ten hold 20% to 25%. Their recognized antigens are unknown. Sequencing used peripheral blood mononuclear cells. The receptors were gathered from a human donor with common variable immunodeficiency.

This clone was counted many times. The CDR3 end is not reached by the read, which stops 3 residues before it; the germline J gene fills it in. The chain recombines TRBV28 with TRBJ2-3; TRBD2 aligns across 7 bases. V was clipped by 3 bases and J by 5 bases; unmatched bases: 5. CDR3 size: 14 residues. Germline loops: CDR1 MDHEN, CDR2 SYDVKM. The part of the CDR3 DNA that was read is TGTGCCAGCAGTTTCCCGGGGGGAGGAGATACG. This translates into CASSFPGGGDT. The entire CDR3 sequence reads CASSFPGGGDTQYF.

At least ten counts were recorded for this clone. The read finishes 3 residues shy of the CDR3 end, and the germline J gene is used to complete it. V gene TRBV28 combines with J gene TRBJ2-7, with D maybe TRBD2 (6 bases). Germline V gene data show CDR1 as MDHEN and CDR2 as SYDVKM. There are 14 residues in the CDR3. The V end lost 6 bases, the J end lost 4 bases, and 16 bases lay between the germline ends. The chain's CDR3 is CASSPISGLYEQYF. CDR3 DNA, as far as it was read: TGTGCCAGCAGCCCTATTAGCGGCTTGTACGAG.

This clone has ten or more counts. With the read ending 3 residues before the CDR3 end, the germline J gene is used to fill in that end. This sequence joins TRBV2 and TRBJ2-1, with 10 bases lining up with TRBD1. The V gene end was trimmed by 9 bases and the J gene end by 5 bases; junction bases not matched to a gene: 4. The germline CDR1 and CDR2 sequences are SNHLY and FYNNEI. The CDR3 extends over 13 amino acids. CDR3 amino acids: CARGQGYNNEQFF. The sequenced part of the CDR3 DNA is TGTGCCAGGGGACAGGGGTACAACAATGAG.

The table lists this clone with many counts. The read ends 3 residues shy of where the CDR3 ends; the end is completed using the germline J gene. The chain recombines TRBV6-2 or TRBV6-3 with TRBJ2-1; 11 bases fit TRBD2. Germline CDR1 is MNHEY and CDR2 is SVGEGT. The CDR3 length is 15 residues. Trimming removed 2 bases from V and 5 bases from J; junction bases left unmatched: 2. The CDR3 loop reads CASSYPGLADNEQFF. The part of the CDR3 DNA that was read is TGTGCCAGCAGTTACCCGGGACTAGCGGACAATGAG.

Many counts were recorded for this clone. The sequence runs out 3 residues before the end of the CDR3; the remainder is reconstructed from the germline J gene. The chain couples TRBV30 to TRBJ2-3, with TRBD1 matching 8 bases. The V gene's germline CDR1 is GTSNPN and CDR2 SVGIG (reference sequence). The CDR3 is 15 amino acids. The junction had 9 bases not matched to a gene; V was cut back by 2 bases and J by 5 bases. CDR3 protein: CAWSSYLQGVDTQYF. CDR3 DNA, as far as it was read: TGTGCCTGGAGTTCATACTTACAGGGGGTAGATACG.

This clone was seen more than once but under ten times. The read ends 3 residues shy of where the CDR3 ends; the end is completed using the germline J gene. V gene TRBV30 combines with J gene TRBJ1-5; D is unclear. V was shortened by 6 bases and J by 1 base, with 10 bases between the two germline ends. CDR3 size: 13 residues. Germline V gene sequence: CDR1 GTSNPN, CDR2 SVGIG (reference sequence). The CDR3 protein is CACTQESNQPQHF. CDR3 bases read: TGTGCCTGTACTCAGGAAAGCAATCAGCCC.

In this sample, this clone turned up many times. From the germline J gene comes the end of the CDR3, since the read stops 3 residues before it. The chain carries TRBV6-2 or TRBV6-3 and TRBJ2-1; maybe TRBD2 (5 bases). Trimming took 4 bases from V and 8 from J, leaving 6 bases between them. Germline loops: CDR1 MNHEY, CDR2 SVGEGT. This CDR3 comprises 11 residues. The CDR3 loop is CASSSGYEQFF. CDR3 DNA (partial): TGTGCCAGCAGTTCGGGGTATGAG.

This clone was seen many times. The DNA ends 3 residues before the CDR3 does, and the rest of the CDR3 is filled in from the germline J gene. The chain carries TRBV7-9 and TRBJ2-2, with unresolved D. Deletions cut 5 bases from V and 4 bases from J, with 11 bases between. Per the germline V gene, CDR1 is SEHNR and CDR2 is FQNEAQ (reference sequence). This CDR3 has 14 amino acids. The CDR3: CASSPRISTGELFF. The sequenced part of the CDR3 DNA is TGTGCCAGCAGCCCTAGGATCTCCACCGGGGAG.

There are many counts of this clone. The read falls 3 residues short of the CDR3 end, and the missing part is taken from the germline J gene. The gene calls are TRBV19 and TRBJ2-1; 7 nucleotides align to TRBD1. The germline gives CDR1 LNHDA, CDR2 SQIVND (reference sequence). The trim removed 9 bases at V and 1 base at J, leaving 3 bases unmatched. The CDR3 loop spans 13 amino acids. The CDR3: CASRGWSYNEQFF. CDR3 DNA, as far as it was read: TGTGCCAGCAGGGGGTGGTCCTACAATGAG.

This clone was seen only a few times. The read stops 3 residues short of the end of the CDR3; the missing end is completed from the germline J gene. The genes are TRBV30 and TRBJ1-3; TRBD1 might be the D (6 bases). This CDR3 has 17 amino acids. With 2 bases removed from V and 0 bases from J, the gap between germline ends came to 17 bases. In germline, CDR1 is GTSNPN, CDR2 SVGIG (reference sequence). The covered CDR3 bases are TGTGCCTGGAGTCTAACAGGGAAAACCAGCTCTGGAAACACC. Translating gives CAWSLTGKTSSGNT. The full CDR3 is CAWSLTGKTSSGNTIYF.

This chain's CDR3 is CASSEASGRNEQFF. Partial CDR3 DNA: TGTGCCAGCAGTGAGGCTAGCGGGAGAAATGAG. This sequence joins TRBV2 and TRBJ2-1, with 10 bases lining up with TRBD2. From the germline J gene comes the end of the CDR3, since the read stops 3 residues before it. The CDR3 is 14 amino acids. J lost 7 bases, V lost 3 bases, and 3 bases had no gene match. CDR1 and CDR2 (germline): SNHLY, FYNNEI.

At least ten counts were recorded for this clone. The DNA ends 3 residues before the CDR3 does, and the rest of the CDR3 is filled in from the germline J gene. The genes are TRBV6-2 or TRBV6-3 and TRBJ1-2, with a weak D call TRBD1 (6 bases). The CDR3 is 12 residues long. The germline gives CDR1 MNHEY, CDR2 SVGEGT. The CDR3 loop reads CASRDRDNRYTF. CDR3 bases read: TGTGCCAGCAGGGACCGGGACAACCGG.

Only a few counts were recorded for this clone. The read gets to within 3 residues of the CDR3 end, and the germline J gene fills in the rest. The gene calls are TRBV5-1 and TRBJ2-7; TRBD1 matches at 11 bases. Germline V gene lookup returns CDR1 SGHRS and CDR2 YFSETQ. This CDR3 has 14 residues. Unmatched junction bases numbered 2, after V lost 0 bases and J lost 6 bases. The part of the CDR3 DNA that was read is TGCGCCAGCAGCTTGGGGGACAGGGGGGTCGAG. Translated, it gives CASSLGDRGVE. The entire CDR3 protein reads CASSLGDRGVEQYF.

In its sample, this clone was seen many times. The sequence runs out 3 residues before the end of the CDR3; the remainder is reconstructed from the germline J gene. The chain is built from TRBV18 and TRBJ1-1; D may be TRBD1 (6 bases). V was clipped by 2 bases and J by 0 bases, with 10 bases between them. In germline, CDR1 is KGHSH, CDR2 LQKENI. The CDR3 runs to 15 residues. CDR3 in amino acids: CASSPTGWMNTEAFF. The CDR3 DNA, read in part, is TGTGCCAGCTCACCAACAGGGTGGATGAACACTGAA.

This clone has ten or more counts. The sequence runs out 3 residues before the end of the CDR3; the remainder is reconstructed from the germline J gene. The chain links TRBV6-1 to TRBJ2-5; D might be TRBD1 (6 bases). This CDR3 is 16 amino acids long. The V gene lost 4 bases and the J gene lost 1 base, with 16 bases spanning the gap. CDR1 and CDR2 (germline): MNHNS, SASEGT. The CDR3 sequence is CASSGQYRVGQETQYF. The part of the CDR3 DNA that was read is TGTGCCAGCAGTGGTCAATACAGGGTAGGCCAAGAGACC.

As regards this clone: The read is 3 residues too short to cover the CDR3 end, so that end is filled in from the germline J gene. The chain is built from TRBV6-2 or TRBV6-3 and TRBJ1-2, with TRBD1 identical over 8 bases. The CDR3 totals 15 residues. CDR1 MNHEY and CDR2 SVGEGT come from the germline V gene. V was clipped by 6 bases and J by 4 bases; unmatched bases: 10. The CDR3 spells CASRFRTGIFYGYTF. CDR3 DNA, as far as it was read: TGTGCCAGCAGGTTCCGGACAGGGATATTCTATGGC.

This clone was picked up a small number of times. The read comes to an end 3 residues before the CDR3 does, leaving the germline J gene to fill in the end. J is TRBJ1-4 and V is TRBV19; D is unresolved. The CDR3 loop spans 13 amino acids. The V end was cut by 5 bases, the J end by 10 bases, with 14 bases between. CDR1 and CDR2 from the germline V gene are LNHDA and SQIVND (reference sequence). The sequenced part of the CDR3 DNA is TGTGCCAGTAGTGGAGGAGGGTATGGAAAA. This sequence encodes CASSGGGYGK. The entire CDR3 protein reads CASSGGGYGKLFF.

This clone was picked up many times. The sequenced fragment ends 3 residues before the CDR3 boundary, so the rest is inferred from the germline J gene. The J gene is TRBJ2-5, the V gene TRBV7-9; 8 positions match TRBD2. The germline gives CDR1 SEHNR, CDR2 FQNEAQ (reference sequence). Unmatched junction bases numbered 4, after V lost 6 bases and J lost 7 bases. The CDR3 is 12 residues long. This CDR3 reads CASSPAGGTQYF. CDR3 DNA, as far as it was read: TGTGCCAGCAGTCCCGCGGGGGGGACC.

This clone was found many times. The read falls 3 residues short of the CDR3 end, and the missing part is taken from the germline J gene. This sequence joins TRBV5-6 and TRBJ1-1; tentatively, D is TRBD1 (5 bases). V lost 2 bases and J lost 1, with 9 bases in between. Germline values: CDR1 SGHDT, CDR2 YYEEEE. This CDR3 comprises 14 residues. CDR3 sequence: CASSFLTENTEAFF. CDR3 DNA, as far as it was read: TGTGCCAGCAGCTTCCTGACAGAGAACACTGAA.

This clone has ten or more counts. The CDR3 is cut off 3 residues early in the read; its end comes from the germline J gene. The chain employs TRBV11-2 and TRBJ2-5, with 10 bases fitting TRBD1. V shed 5 bases and J 4 bases; nucleotides not matched to a gene: 7. From germline, CDR1 is SGHAT and CDR2 FQNNGV. CDR3 length equals 15 residues. Incomplete CDR3 DNA: TGTGCCAGCAGCATTGGACAGGGGGGGCGAGAGACC. It translates to CASSIGQGGRET. The whole CDR3 sequence is CASSIGQGGRETQYF. Together with reference TRBV11-2 and TRBJ2-5, the CDR3 gives the full variable domain: EAGVAQSPRYKIIEKRQSVAFWCNPISGHATLYWYQQILGQGPKLLIQFQNNGVVDDSQLPKDRFSAERLKGVDSTLKIQPAKLEDSAVYLCASSIGQGGRETQYFGPGTRLLVL.

Only a few counts were recorded for this clone. The read comes to an end 3 residues before the CDR3 does, leaving the germline J gene to fill in the end. V usage is TRBV19 and J usage is TRBJ2-7; 9 positions match TRBD2. This CDR3 is built from 15 residues. CDR1 LNHDA and CDR2 SQIVND come from the germline V gene (reference sequence). J gave up 3 bases and V 3 bases, and 6 bases lay outside the gene matches. CDR3 protein: CASSMGLAGYYEQYF. CDR3 bases read: TGTGCCAGTAGTATGGGCCTAGCGGGATACTACGAG.

The sample holds many counts of this clone. Read sequence stops 3 residues before the CDR3 end, and the germline J gene provides the missing end. J is TRBJ2-5 and V is TRBV19; TRBD1 aligns across 8 bases. Per the germline V gene, CDR1 is LNHDA and CDR2 is SQIVND (reference sequence). V shed 4 bases, J shed 3 bases, and the junction held 10 bases outside the gene matches. This CDR3 has 16 residues. The CDR3: CASSNPGGAKKETQYF. The CDR3 bases that were read are TGTGCCAGTAGTAATCCAGGGGGCGCAAAAAAAGAGACC.

In its sample, this clone was seen many times. The CDR3 goes on 3 residues after the read ends, and that part is filled in from the germline J gene. This sequence joins TRBV4-1 and TRBJ2-3; possibly TRBD1 for D (6 bases). The V gene's germline CDR1 is MGHRA and CDR2 YSYEKL. V shed 0 bases and J shed 4 bases, with 11 bases lying between them. The CDR3 sequence is 15 residues long. The CDR3 loop is CASSQDRGVSDTQYF. CDR3 DNA (partial): TGCGCCAGCAGCCAAGACAGGGGTGTATCAGATACG.

This clone was picked up many times. The missing CDR3 end, 3 residues past where the read stops, is filled in from the germline J gene. The V call is TRBV7-6, the J call TRBJ2-1; D is undetermined. The CDR3 runs 12 residues. From germline, CDR1 is SGHVS and CDR2 FNYEAQ. The V end lost 1 base, the J end lost 9 bases, and 7 bases lay between the germline ends. Partial CDR3 DNA: TGTGCCAGCAGCTTAGTTCGCGGTGAG. It specifies CASSLVRGE. The whole CDR3 is CASSLVRGEQFF. Full variable domain (remainder filled in from reference TRBV7-6 and TRBJ2-1): GAGVSQSPRYKVTKRGQDVALRCDPISGHVSLYWYRQALGQGPEFLTYFNYEAQQDKSGLPNDRFSAERPEGSISTLTIQRTEQRDSAMYRCASSLVRGEQFFGPGTRLTVL.

This clone turned up a few times. The CDR3 end falls 3 residues outside the read, so it is completed with the germline J gene. The chain couples TRBV20-1 to TRBJ2-7; TRBD2 matches at 10 bases. This CDR3 comprises 14 residues. The V gene end was trimmed by 3 bases and the J gene end by 3 bases; junction bases not matched to a gene: 5. Germline lookup yields CDR1 DFQATT and CDR2 SNEGSKA (reference sequence). This CDR3 is CSARGPSGSYEQYF. Partial CDR3 DNA: TGCAGTGCTAGGGGACCTAGCGGGAGCTACGAG.

This clone came up many times. The read gets to within 3 residues of the CDR3 end, and the germline J gene fills in the rest. This chain links TRBV28 with TRBJ2-5; 8 nucleotides agree with TRBD1. The CDR3 is 16 residues long. V dropped 6 bases and J dropped 5; count of bases not matched to a gene: 14. Germline V gene sequence: CDR1 MDHEN, CDR2 SYDVKM. The CDR3 loop is CASRNSGGARWETQYF. The sequenced part of the CDR3 DNA is TGTGCCAGCAGGAACTCAGGGGGCGCGAGGTGGGAGACC.

Remarks on this clone: From the germline J gene comes the end of the CDR3, since the read stops 3 residues before it. The J gene is TRBJ1-6, the V gene TRBV5-6, with D perhaps matching TRBD1 (5 bases). Germline V gene data show CDR1 as SGHDT and CDR2 as YYEEEE. This CDR3 contains 14 residues. Trimming took 2 bases from V and 10 from J, leaving 13 bases between them. CDR3 DNA, as far as it was read: TGTGCCAGCAGCTTCGACAGCGAGAAGTCACCC. Its translation: CASSFDSEKSP. The entire CDR3 sequence reads CASSFDSEKSPLHF.

This clone was picked up a small number of times. The read halts 3 residues ahead of the CDR3 end, with the missing end drawn from the germline J gene. The rearrangement links TRBV18 to TRBJ2-3, with 10 bases aligning to TRBD1. Germline lookup yields CDR1 KGHSH and CDR2 LQKENI. This CDR3 has 17 residues. J gave up 4 bases and V 2 bases, and 9 bases lay outside the gene matches. The sequenced CDR3 bases are TGTGCCAGCTCACCAAAAACCGGGACAGGGGTGGCAGATACG. Its protein product is CASSPKTGTGVADT. The complete CDR3 protein is CASSPKTGTGVADTQYF.

Many counts were recorded for this clone. Incomplete CDR3 DNA: TGTGCCAGCAGCGCTAGCGTCTCCGCCTATACG. Translation: CASSASVSAYT. The CDR3 in its entirety is CASSASVSAYTQYF. The chain recombines TRBV5-4 with TRBJ2-3; perhaps TRBD2 as D (6 bases). The read comes to an end 3 residues before the CDR3 does, leaving the germline J gene to fill in the end. The germline V and J ends were trimmed by 4 bases and 7 bases, with 16 bases remaining between them. CDR3 length equals 14 residues. Germline V gene sequence: CDR1 SGHNT, CDR2 YYREEE (reference sequence).

This clone occurred many times. The read is 3 residues too short to cover the CDR3 end, so that end is filled in from the germline J gene. This rearrangement joins TRBV18 to TRBJ2-7; D remains unclear. The CDR3 loop spans 14 amino acids. The germline CDR1 and CDR2 sequences are KGHSH and LQKENI. Trimming pared 3 bases from V and 0 bases from J, leaving 9 bases between. This CDR3 is CASSPSGNSYEQYF. CDR3 DNA (partial): TGTGCCAGCTCACCGAGTGGCAACTCCTACGAG. Full variable domain (missing parts from reference TRBV18 and TRBJ2-7): NAGVMQNPRHLVRRRGQEARLRCSPMKGHSHVYWYRQLPEEGLKFMVYLQKENIIDESGMPKERFSAEFPKEGPSILRIQQVVRGDSAAYFCASSPSGNSYEQYFGPGTRLTVT.

This clone was observed a handful of times. The CDR3 end lies 3 residues beyond the end of the read and is filled in from the germline J gene. The rearrangement uses TRBV6-1 and TRBJ1-2; a weak D match, TRBD1 (5 bases). Trimming removed 1 base from V and 6 bases from J, with 9 bases in between. The CDR3 loop spans 13 amino acids. Germline assignment: CDR1 MNHNS and CDR2 SASEGT. Here the CDR3 reads CASSEESGDGYTF. CDR3 DNA (partial): TGTGCCAGCAGTGAAGAATCGGGGGATGGC.